This T cell receptor (beta chain) was recovered during a study of T-cell reconstitution after alpha-beta-depleted transplantation in children. Study results and caveats: It was newly produced T cells that mostly accounted for T-cell counts and diversity one year after transplant.

As it was prepared, the TCRbeta library received unique molecular identifiers. TCRdb reanalysed the PCR reads using MiXCR and keeps one entry per CDR3 protein. The sample contains under 50,000 distinct CDR3 sequences, around half of which appear only once. The ends were cut back, 2 bases at V and 3 bases at J, with 18 bases in the middle. Germline CDR1 DFQATT, CDR2 SNEGSKA (reference sequence). The CDR3 loop spans 16 amino acids. In the case of this clonotype: Its antigen is not known.

The specimen comprised peripheral blood, sampled before TCRalphabeta/CD19-depleted stem cell transplant. The TCR originated in a boy younger than two with SCID, due to receive a stem cell transplant. The rearrangement links TRBV20-1 to TRBJ2-3; D is ambiguous. CDR3 coding DNA: TGCAGTGCTAGACAGGACCTCAATTACTTAACAGATACGCAGTATTTT. Translating it yields CSARQDLNYLTDTQYF.